A single sample is the source of the 29 T cell receptor beta chains below, sequenced in a study of regulatory T cells in long-lasting Graves disease. As for time point: newly diagnosed GD, antithyroid drugs for less than 3 months. Extracted PBMC RNA gave rise to the TCR library. TCR beta libraries were built with iRepertoire HTBI primers and Arm-PCR of CDR3 regions. MiXCR was run by TCRdb on the multiplex PCR reads, yielding one entry per CDR3 protein. The sample includes over 400,000 distinct CDR3 sequences, around 15% of them seen just once. Another study also made use of these data, one on T cells in Graves' hyperthyroidism and ophthalmopathy.

The material was peripheral blood mononuclear cells (PBMCs), obtained at new diagnosis, from a patient treated with antithyroid drugs. The receptors derive from a woman between 45 and 60 years old with Graves disease.

This clonotype was observed a handful of times. The rearrangement links TRBV6-1 to TRBJ1-5, with D perhaps matching TRBD1 (5 bases). The V end was cut by 4 bases, the J end by 0 bases, with 13 bases between. This CDR3 spans 16 amino acids. CDR1 is MNHNS and CDR2 is SASEGT in the germline V gene. CDR3 nucleotides: TGTGCCAGCAGTGGAATCGGGGGTTATAGCAATCAGCCCCAGCATTTT. Translating gives CASSGIGGYSNQPQHF.

The table lists this clonotype with many counts. This rearrangement joins TRBV28 to TRBJ2-2, with 7 bases identical to TRBD1. This CDR3 contains 17 residues. After removal of 3 bases from V and 1 base from J, the junction contained 8 bases not matched to a gene. Germline V gives CDR1 MDHEN, CDR2 SYDVKM. CDR3 sequence (DNA): TGTGCCAGCAGTTTCCCAGCGGACAGGCGGAACACCGGGGAGCTGTTTTTT. As protein: CASSFPADRRNTGELFF.

Ten or more counts support this clonotype. J is TRBJ1-2 and V is TRBV12-3 or TRBV12-4, with no clear D. V lost 5 bases to trimming and J lost 7 bases, with 20 bases between them. This CDR3 is built from 15 residues. CDR3 sequence reads: CASSPLRTRSRGYTF. CDR3 nucleotides: TGTGCCAGCAGTCCCCTCCGGACGCGCTCCCGTGGCTACACCTTC.

The rearrangement links TRBV24-1 to TRBJ2-3; tentative D call: TRBD1 (6 bases). V lost 4 bases, J lost 0 bases, and 13 bases lay in between. Germline CDR1 KGHDR, CDR2 SFDVKD. There are 16 residues in the CDR3. The CDR3 bases are TGTGCCACCAGTGACCCACAGACAGGAAGCACAGATACGCAGTATTTT. The encoded protein is CATSDPQTGSTDTQYF.

Concerning this clonotype: A much larger clone sits a single nucleotide away, making a read error possible. J is TRBJ2-3 and V is TRBV11-1; D may be TRBD1 or TRBD2 (6 bases each). Germline V lookup: CDR1 SGHAT, CDR2 FQDESV (reference sequence). The germline V and J ends were trimmed by 1 base and 2 bases, with 16 bases remaining between them. The CDR3 has 17 residues. The CDR3 nucleotides read TGTGCCAGCAGCTTAGGGAGGGGGGAGGACCACACAGATACGCAGTATTTT. The encoded protein is CASSLGRGEDHTDTQYF.

This clonotype has just a few counts. CDR3 in amino acids: CASSPMEGAGASNYGYTF. CDR3 DNA: TGTGCCAGCTCACCAATGGAGGGCGCGGGCGCTTCTAACTATGGCTACACCTTC. The chain uses TRBV18 and TRBJ1-2; D is unclear. Trimming removed 2 bases from V and 0 bases from J, with 19 bases in between. The CDR3 extends over 18 amino acids. Germline loops: CDR1 KGHSH, CDR2 LQKENI.

The chain has TRBV5-1 and TRBJ2-1, with 9 bases identical to TRBD1. J gave up 7 bases and V 0 bases, and 8 bases lay outside the gene matches. The CDR3 extends over 16 amino acids. Germline CDR1 SGHRS, CDR2 YFSETQ. The CDR3 is CASSLVFGTGLNEQFF. CDR3 DNA: TGCGCCAGCAGCTTGGTATTCGGGACAGGGTTGAATGAGCAGTTCTTC.

This clonotype turned up a few times. The genes are TRBV3-1 and TRBJ2-7, with D unclear. This CDR3 contains 13 residues. Per the germline V gene, CDR1 is LGHDT and CDR2 is YNNKEL (reference sequence). The V end lost 0 bases, the J end lost 12 bases, and 15 bases lay between the germline ends. This CDR3 reads CASSQDPLVPPYF. For the CDR3, the DNA is TGTGCCAGCAGCCAAGATCCACTCGTCCCTCCGTACTTC.

This clonotype showed up just a few times. The chain recombines TRBV3-1 with TRBJ2-7; 11 positions match TRBD2. V was pared by 0 bases and J by 1 base, with 8 bases of the junction left unmatched. The germline V gene encodes CDR1 LGHDT and CDR2 YNNKEL (reference sequence). This CDR3 spans 18 amino acids. CDR3 DNA: TGTGCCAGCAGCCAAGAACTACCGACTAGCGGGGTTTCCTACGAGCAGTACTTC. Translating gives CASSQELPTSGVSYEQYF.

This chain uses TRBV3-1 with TRBJ2-1; 7 bases are shared with TRBD2. After removal of 3 bases from V and 4 bases from J, the junction contained 9 bases not matched to a gene. CDR1 is LGHDT, CDR2 YNNKEL, per germline (reference sequence). CDR3 size: 16 residues. The CDR3 sequence is CASSQDLAVGYNEQFF. CDR3 DNA: TGTGCCAGCAGCCAGGATCTAGCGGTTGGTTACAATGAGCAGTTCTTC.

This chain links TRBV12-3 or TRBV12-4 with TRBJ2-3; 13 nucleotides line up with TRBD2. The length of the CDR3 is 16 residues. V lost 5 bases, J lost 6 bases, and 8 bases stayed unmatched. CDR3 nucleotides: TGTGCCAGCAGTCCCCGGACTAGCGGGAGCGGGGATACGCAGTATTTT. Protein sequence: CASSPRTSGSGDTQYF.

This clonotype was seen a handful of times. V usage is TRBV7-2 and J usage is TRBJ2-1; 10 nucleotides agree with TRBD2. The CDR3 is 17 residues long. V shed 5 bases, J shed 0 bases, and the junction held 7 bases outside the gene matches. Germline lookup yields CDR1 SGHTA and CDR2 FQGNSA. The CDR3: CASSVRLAGTSYNEQFF. CDR3 bases: TGTGCCAGCAGCGTCCGACTAGCGGGCACCTCCTACAATGAGCAGTTCTTC.

V gene TRBV14 combines with J gene TRBJ1-6, with 8 bases that match TRBD1. V lost 4 bases, J lost 0 bases, and 2 bases stayed unmatched. The CDR3 covers 16 residues. CDR1 is SGHDN and CDR2 is FVKESK in the germline V gene. The CDR3, as DNA: TGTGCCAGCAGCCTGACAGGGGCCTCCTATAATTCACCCCTCCACTTT. It is translated as CASSLTGASYNSPLHF. Full variable domain (missing parts from reference TRBV14 and TRBJ1-6): EAGVTQFPSHSVIEKGQTVTLRCDPISGHDNLYWYRRVMGKEIKFLLHFVKESKQDESGMPNNRFLAERTGGTYSTLKVQPAELEDSGVYFCASSLTGASYNSPLHFGNGTRLTVT.

This clonotype has ten or more counts. The chain joins TRBV5-1 to TRBJ2-1; 9 positions agree with TRBD1. The CDR3 is 15 residues long. V shed 3 bases and J 5 bases; nucleotides not matched to a gene: 6. Germline-derived CDR1 and CDR2 are SGHRS and YFSETQ. The CDR3 nucleotides are TGCGCCAGCAGCTCCCGGGACAGGGTGGACAATGAGCAGTTCTTC. It yields the protein CASSSRDRVDNEQFF.

The V call is TRBV19, the J call TRBJ1-1; TRBD1 aligns across 7 bases. The CDR3 runs 17 residues. Losses at the gene ends were 1 base for V and 0 bases for J; bases not matched to a gene: 8. In germline, CDR1 is LNHDA, CDR2 SQIVND (reference sequence). As DNA, the CDR3 is TGTGCCAGTAGTATAGGGCTACAGGGGCGACTGAACACTGAAGCTTTCTTT. Amino acids: CASSIGLQGRLNTEAFF.

This clonotype was found a few times. The chain has TRBV6-2 or TRBV6-3 and TRBJ2-5, with D perhaps assigned TRBD1 or TRBD2 (5 bases each). The CDR3 has 14 residues. V was cut by 6 bases and J by 1 base, with 12 bases left in between. Looked up from germline, CDR1 is MNHEY and CDR2 is SVGEGT. The CDR3: CASRPTGAQETQYF. In DNA, the CDR3 is TGTGCCAGCAGACCAACCGGGGCCCAAGAGACCCAGTACTTC.

V usage is TRBV20-1 and J usage is TRBJ2-7; no definite D call. The CDR3 runs to 16 residues. V lost 1 base and J 0 bases, leaving 16 bases between the germline ends. Germline V gene sequence: CDR1 DFQATT, CDR2 SNEGSKA (reference sequence). The CDR3 loop reads CSARGIVSSNSYEQYF. DNA of the CDR3: TGCAGTGCTAGAGGGATAGTTTCGTCGAACTCCTACGAGCAGTACTTC.

This clonotype occurred a few times. This rearrangement joins TRBV7-3 to TRBJ2-3; 10 bases are a match to TRBD1. Germline values: CDR1 SGHTA, CDR2 FQGTGA. The CDR3 runs to 15 residues. The V gene end was trimmed by 5 bases and the J gene end by 6 bases; junction bases not matched to a gene: 8. This chain's CDR3 is CASSPRQGARDTQYF. CDR3 in DNA: TGTGCCAGCAGCCCGAGACAGGGGGCTAGGGATACGCAGTATTTT.

The V call is TRBV4-1, the J call TRBJ2-5; tentative D call: TRBD2 (6 bases). The V end lost 1 base, the J end lost 4 bases, and 13 bases lay between the germline ends. The CDR3 consists of 15 residues. Germline CDR1 MGHRA, CDR2 YSYEKL. The DNA for the CDR3 is TGCGCCAGCAGCCAAGTGGGGAGGTTCGGAGAGACCCAGTACTTC. It yields the protein CASSQVGRFGETQYF.

There are many counts of this clonotype. V and J are TRBV2 and TRBJ2-1; D unresolved. Germline CDR1 SNHLY, CDR2 FYNNEI. Trimming removed 8 bases at V and 0 bases at J, with 11 bases between. This CDR3 contains 14 residues. The CDR3 is CASQPFSSYNEQFF. The CDR3 DNA reads TGTGCCAGCCAACCCTTTAGCTCCTACAATGAGCAGTTCTTC.

Many counts were recorded for this clonotype. CDR3: CATSDPGQGSSSGYTF. The CDR3 DNA sequence: TGTGCCACCAGTGACCCCGGACAGGGAAGTTCTAGTGGCTACACCTTC. The chain couples TRBV24-1 to TRBJ1-2; 8 nucleotides match TRBD1. V dropped 4 bases and J dropped 7; count of bases not matched to a gene: 13. Germline CDR1 KGHDR, CDR2 SFDVKD. The CDR3 loop spans 16 amino acids.

In the case of this clonotype: A junction boundary mismatches the germline segment, possibly from a read error. The V call is TRBV7-7, the J call TRBJ1-6; D not resolved. This CDR3 has 14 amino acids. Germline values: CDR1 SSHAT, CDR2 FNYEAQ (reference sequence). CDR3: CASSLAYYNSPLHF. DNA of the CDR3: TGTGCTAGCAGCTTAGCGTATTATAATTCACCCCTCCACTTT.

The V and J genes are TRBV29-1 and TRBJ2-4; TRBD2 aligns across 11 bases. The CDR3 contains 16 residues. Losses at the gene ends were 5 bases for V and 2 bases for J; bases not matched to a gene: 8. In germline, CDR1 is SQVTM, CDR2 ANQGSEA. The CDR3 sequence: CSVYTLAGVTKNIQYF. Written as DNA, the CDR3 is TGCAGCGTTTACACACTAGCGGGAGTAACCAAAAACATTCAGTACTTC.

This clonotype occurred many times. The V and J genes are TRBV12-3 or TRBV12-4 and TRBJ1-1, with D possibly matching TRBD1 (5 bases). CDR3 length: 13 amino acids. With 9 bases removed from V and 6 bases from J, the gap between germline ends came to 17 bases. CDR3 bases: TGTGCCAGTATATACAGTGGGGGGGCTGAAGCTTTCTTT. It specifies CASIYSGGAEAFF.

This clonotype appeared many times. The chain uses TRBV20-1 and TRBJ1-1; D is perhaps TRBD1 (5 bases). V was shortened by 5 bases and J by 5 bases, with 12 bases between the two germline ends. Germline loops: CDR1 DFQATT, CDR2 SNEGSKA (reference sequence). This CDR3 has 12 residues. CDR3 residues: CSAPAGITEAFF. In nucleotides, the CDR3 is TGCAGTGCTCCAGCAGGGATTACTGAAGCTTTCTTT.

At least ten counts were recorded for this clonotype. This chain joins TRBV7-9 and TRBJ2-1, with 7 positions matching TRBD2. CDR1 and CDR2 (germline): SEHNR, FQNEAQ (reference sequence). Losses at the gene ends were 11 bases for V and 0 bases for J; bases not matched to a gene: 7. The CDR3 runs 14 residues. The chain's CDR3 is CAAPSGGSYNEQFF. Written as DNA, the CDR3 is TGTGCCGCGCCTAGCGGTGGCTCCTACAATGAGCAGTTCTTC.

This clonotype occurred many times. The J gene is TRBJ2-5, the V gene TRBV12-3 or TRBV12-4; D might be TRBD2 (6 bases). The CDR3 runs to 14 residues. The ends were cut back, 6 bases at V and 1 base at J, with 12 bases in the middle. The CDR3 nucleotides read TGTGCCAGCAGGACCGGGAGAGTCCAAGAGACCCAGTACTTC. Translating gives CASRTGRVQETQYF.

As regards this clonotype: Possible read error: a much larger clone is one base away. V usage is TRBV6-9 and J usage is TRBJ2-5; 8 positions match TRBD1. In germline, CDR1 is MNHGY, CDR2 SVAAGI. The CDR3 runs 15 residues. Trimming cost V 3 bases and J 2 bases; bases outside gene matches: 5. The chain's CDR3 is CASSYPRDRQETQYF. The DNA of the CDR3 is TGTGCCAGCAGTTACCCCAGGGACAGGCAAGAGACCCAGTACTTC.

This clonotype occurred a few times. The chain couples TRBV4-2 to TRBJ2-4; D is possibly TRBD2 (6 bases). This CDR3 is built from 14 residues. CDR1 is LGHNA, CDR2 YNFKEQ, per germline. The ends were cut back, 2 bases at V and 9 bases at J, with 14 bases in the middle. CDR3 coding DNA: TGTGCCAGCAGCCAATCCCTGGAGGGCGGCATTCAGTACTTC. Translation gives CASSQSLEGGIQYF.